These 28 T cell receptor beta chains were all obtained from the same sample, sequenced in a study of shared clonotypes between healthy human individuals. Generated by immunoSEQ multiplex PCR, the TCRdb table keeps only in-frame clones and is missing some. The sample lists 2 million to 2.5 million clones; almost 96% were seen once. Source material: naive CD4+ T cells sorted from blood. Subset indicated: CD45RA+ positively selected. The receptors originated from a man aged 18-30 years in good health.

The chain carries TRBV27 and TRBJ1-1; 7 bases are a match to TRBD1. V was clipped by 10 bases and J by 2 bases; unmatched bases: 7. Looked up from germline, CDR1 is MNHEY and CDR2 is SMNVEV (reference sequence). The CDR3 spans 13 residues. This chain's CDR3 is CATGGTDNTEAFF. CDR3 DNA sequence: TGTGCCACGGGTGGGACAGACAACACTGAAGCTTTCTTT.

The chain joins TRBV5-1 to TRBJ2-3; a weak D match, TRBD1 (7 bases). V shed 4 bases and J shed 2 bases, with 11 bases lying between them. CDR3 length: 14 residues. CDR1 and CDR2 (germline): SGHRS, YFSETQ. The CDR3 DNA reads TGCGCCAGCAGCGCGGGACAGCTCACAGATACGCAGTATTTT. It is translated as CASSAGQLTDTQYF.

The V and J genes are TRBV14 and TRBJ1-5; D gene ambiguous. Germline V gene sequence: CDR1 SGHDN, CDR2 FVKESK. Trimming pared 4 bases from V and 0 bases from J, leaving 4 bases between. The CDR3 spans 13 residues. The CDR3 region is CASSLNSNQPQHF. CDR3 coding DNA: TGTGCCAGCAGCCTTAATAGCAATCAGCCCCAGCATTTT.

The chain employs TRBV5-1 and TRBJ2-7; D ambiguous. Trimming left V 2 bases short and J 0 bases short, with 18 bases between. In germline, CDR1 is SGHRS, CDR2 YFSETQ. This CDR3 is built from 17 residues. CDR3 amino acids: CASSFRPVAGASYEQYF. The CDR3 region has the DNA TGCGCCAGCAGCTTCAGACCGGTGGCAGGAGCCTCCTACGAGCAGTACTTC.

V usage is TRBV5-4 and J usage is TRBJ1-2, with no clear D. Germline V CDR1 and CDR2: SGHNT, YYREEE (reference sequence). The CDR3 consists of 15 residues. V shed 4 bases and J shed 5 bases, with 18 bases lying between them. The CDR3 region is CASSPPPGSGYGYTF. CDR3 sequence (DNA): TGTGCCAGCAGCCCGCCCCCCGGGTCGGGGTATGGCTACACCTTC.

This sequence joins TRBV5-4 and TRBJ2-1; maybe TRBD2 (6 bases). Germline CDR1 reads SGHNT; CDR2 reads YYREEE (reference sequence). This CDR3 comprises 17 residues. V was trimmed by 4 bases and J by 6 bases, leaving 23 bases between them. DNA for the CDR3: TGTGCCAGCAGCCGGGGCGGGAAACTAGACCAGATCAATGAGCAGTTCTTC. Translation gives CASSRGGKLDQINEQFF.

J is TRBJ1-2 and V is TRBV10-3, with 8 bases lining up with TRBD1. V was clipped by 6 bases and J by 6 bases; unmatched bases: 6. Germline V gene sequence: CDR1 ENHRY, CDR2 SYGVKD. This CDR3 has 13 residues. CDR3 residues: CAISLGQVNGYTF. The CDR3 DNA is TGTGCCATCAGCCTGGGACAGGTTAATGGCTACACCTTC.

In this sample, this clone turned up once. V and J are TRBV5-1 and TRBJ2-3; possibly TRBD2 for D (5 bases). The CDR3 contains 14 residues. CDR1 SGHRS and CDR2 YFSETQ come from the germline V gene. V was pared by 4 bases and J by 2 bases, with 11 bases between. The CDR3 DNA reads TGCGCCAGCAGCCTAGAGGACTTCACAGATACGCAGTATTTT. Amino acids: CASSLEDFTDTQYF.

This chain connects TRBV2 to TRBJ2-3; D is unclear. The germline CDR1 and CDR2 sequences are SNHLY and FYNNEI. Trimming pared 1 base from V and 8 bases from J, leaving 7 bases between. The CDR3 covers 12 residues. CDR3 coding DNA: TGTGCCAGCAGTGAAGAAGGTAGTACGCAGTATTTT. It translates to CASSEEGSTQYF.

This chain links TRBV27 with TRBJ1-6; D unresolved. The CDR3 loop spans 14 amino acids. The V end was cut by 6 bases, the J end by 0 bases, with 6 bases between. Germline values: CDR1 MNHEY, CDR2 SMNVEV (reference sequence). For the CDR3, the DNA is TGTGCCAGCAGGCTAAGCTCCTATAATTCACCCCTCCACTTT. Its translation: CASRLSSYNSPLHF.

The chain combines TRBV19 with TRBJ2-2; D might be TRBD2 (5 bases). The CDR3 consists of 14 residues. Per germline, CDR1 LNHDA and CDR2 SQIVND (reference sequence). V lost 4 bases, J lost 6 bases, and 12 bases lay in between. CDR3 protein: CASSTPGWAGELFF. CDR3 DNA sequence: TGTGCCAGTAGTACCCCGGGATGGGCCGGGGAGCTGTTTTTT.

J is TRBJ2-7 and V is TRBV5-6, with a tentative D call TRBD1 (6 bases). The germline CDR1 and CDR2 sequences are SGHDT and YYEEEE. V lost 1 base and J 3 bases, leaving 14 bases between the germline ends. This CDR3 spans 15 amino acids. The CDR3 here is CASSLTGIVSYEQYF. The CDR3 DNA is TGTGCCAGCAGCTTGACAGGGATAGTAAGCTACGAGCAGTACTTC.

This chain connects TRBV5-1 to TRBJ1-6; TRBD1 matches at 9 bases. The CDR3 covers 15 residues. V lost 4 bases, J lost 8 bases, and 7 bases stayed unmatched. The germline V gene has CDR1 SGHRS and CDR2 YFSETQ. CDR3 sequence (DNA): TGCGCCAGCAGCGATGGGGGACAGGGTGATTCACCCCTCCACTTT. Translated, it gives CASSDGGQGDSPLHF.

The chain uses TRBV6-5 and TRBJ2-5; D possibly uses TRBD1 or TRBD2 (5 bases each). In germline, CDR1 is MNHEY, CDR2 SVGAGI. V shed 0 bases and J shed 5 bases, with 10 bases lying between them. This CDR3 is built from 14 residues. The CDR3 here is CASSYSGVVETQYF. The CDR3 DNA sequence: TGTGCCAGCAGTTACTCGGGGGTTGTGGAGACCCAGTACTTC.

The chain is built from TRBV18 and TRBJ2-7; D possibly corresponds to TRBD2 (6 bases). This CDR3 has 14 residues. Germline values: CDR1 KGHSH, CDR2 LQKENI. The V end lost 5 bases, the J end lost 2 bases, and 13 bases lay between the germline ends. The CDR3 DNA reads as TGTGCCAGCTCAACTCGGGACTTAACCTACGAGCAGTACTTC. Encoded protein: CASSTRDLTYEQYF.

The chain recombines TRBV30 with TRBJ1-4, with 12 bases matching TRBD1. Germline CDR1 GTSNPN, CDR2 SVGIG (reference sequence). The ends lost 5 bases at V and 7 bases at J; junction bases unmatched: 5. The CDR3 runs to 14 residues. The CDR3 DNA sequence: TGTGCCTGGGGGACAGGGGGCAGTGGTGAAAAACTGTTTTTT. Encoded protein: CAWGTGGSGEKLFF.

The CDR3 DNA reads as TGCACCAGCAGCCAGCCTGACAGGACCTTTCAAGAGACCCAGTACTTC. Translating gives CTSSQPDRTFQETQYF. This chain joins TRBV1 and TRBJ2-5; the listed D gene, TRBD1, was not tested against the DNA. TRBV1 is recorded as a pseudogene. The CDR3 is made up of 16 amino acids.

The genes are TRBV6-1 and TRBJ2-3; TRBD2 might be the D (6 bases). V lost 6 bases, J lost 6 bases, and 19 bases lay in between. CDR3 length equals 15 residues. Germline assignment: CDR1 MNHNS and CDR2 SASEGT. The DNA for the CDR3 is TGTGCCAGCAGGGCCTGGGGGGTCTCCGGGGATACGCAGTATTTT. Translation gives CASRAWGVSGDTQYF.

This clone appeared once. The chain is built from TRBV10-3 and TRBJ1-4, with D perhaps matching TRBD1 (6 bases). Trimming pared 10 bases from V and 6 bases from J, leaving 15 bases between. CDR1 ENHRY and CDR2 SYGVKD come from the germline V gene. The CDR3 runs to 13 residues. CDR3 region: CATGDGGDEKLFF. CDR3 in DNA: TGTGCCACCGGGGATGGGGGCGATGAAAAACTGTTTTTT.

The V call is TRBV10-1, the J call TRBJ2-7, with D maybe TRBD1 (5 bases). Germline V lookup: CDR1 WNHNN, CDR2 SYGVQD (reference sequence). V was pared by 4 bases and J by 0 bases, with 19 bases between. This CDR3 is built from 17 residues. The CDR3 nucleotides read TGCGCCAGCAGTGGCCCCCCCCGGACACCTGCCTCCTACGAGCAGTACTTC. It encodes CASSGPPRTPASYEQYF.

This sequence joins TRBV25-1 and TRBJ2-3; no firm D call. The germline V gene encodes CDR1 MGHDK and CDR2 SYGVNS. V lost 8 bases to trimming and J lost 0 bases, with 12 bases between them. This CDR3 spans 14 amino acids. Here the CDR3 reads CASVSPGSTDTQYF. For the CDR3, the DNA is TGTGCCAGCGTCTCCCCTGGGAGCACAGATACGCAGTATTTT.

This chain links TRBV6-5 with TRBJ2-7; the D gene is possibly TRBD2 (5 bases). The V gene lost 6 bases and the J gene lost 4 bases, with 13 bases spanning the gap. Germline loops: CDR1 MNHEY, CDR2 SVGAGI. CDR3 length equals 13 residues. CDR3 loop: CASRLSGPYEQYF. The CDR3 DNA reads TGTGCCAGCAGACTCAGCGGCCCTTACGAGCAGTACTTC.

This clone was seen just once. The DNA of the CDR3 is TGTGCCAGCAGCCCGGGACAGACTAGCAATCAGCCCCAGCATTTT. It encodes CASSPGQTSNQPQHF. The chain employs TRBV7-2 and TRBJ1-5; the match to TRBD1 covers 7 bases. The CDR3 is 15 amino acids. Germline CDR1 reads SGHTA; CDR2 reads FQGNSA. Germline trimming cut 5 bases from V and 0 bases from J; bases unmatched to any gene: 4. The entire variable domain, with the rest obtained from reference TRBV7-2 and TRBJ1-5, is as follows: GAGVSQSPSNKVTEKGKDVELRCDPISGHTALYWYRQSLGQGLEFLIYFQGNSAPDKSGLPSDRFSAERTGGSVSTLTIQRTQQEDSAVYLCASSPGQTSNQPQHFGDGTRLSIL.

Comment on this clone: At one of its ends the junction is not consistent with the germline gene, which may arise from a read error. V is TRBV2 and J is TRBJ2-1, with 9 bases lining up with TRBD1. The length of the CDR3 is 13 residues. Germline V gene sequence: CDR1 SNHLY, CDR2 FYNNEI. CDR3 in DNA: TGTGCCAGCACCAAAGACACCGGGACAGGGAGCGTCTTC. Translated, it gives CASTKDTGTGSVF.

The V and J genes are TRBV6-5 and TRBJ2-5; D is perhaps TRBD1 (6 bases). V dropped 8 bases and J dropped 1 base, with 11 bases sitting between them. The CDR3 extends over 13 amino acids. CDR1 and CDR2 from the germline V gene are MNHEY and SVGAGI. Written as DNA, the CDR3 is TGTGCCAGCCGCCCGACAGGCCAAGAGACCCAGTACTTC. Translation gives CASRPTGQETQYF.

V is TRBV7-3 and J is TRBJ1-6; D perhaps matches TRBD1 (6 bases). Per the germline V gene, CDR1 is SGHTA and CDR2 is FQGTGA. This CDR3 spans 14 amino acids. Trimming removed 5 bases from V and 10 bases from J, with 15 bases in between. CDR3 region: CASSAGTSGSPLHF. In DNA, the CDR3 is TGTGCCAGCAGCGCTGGGACAAGTGGATCACCCCTCCACTTT.

This chain links TRBV6-5 with TRBJ2-3, with D perhaps matching TRBD2 (7 bases). This CDR3 has 15 amino acids. V was trimmed by 4 bases and J by 0 bases, leaving 11 bases between them. The V gene's germline CDR1 is MNHEY and CDR2 SVGAGI. The CDR3 is CASSWGGLSTDTQYF. DNA for the CDR3: TGTGCCAGCAGTTGGGGGGGGCTAAGCACAGATACGCAGTATTTT.

The CDR3: CASSSVGGLNTEAFF. Written as DNA, the CDR3 is TGTGCCAGCAGCTCGGTGGGAGGGTTGAACACTGAAGCTTTCTTT. The chain has TRBV5-6 and TRBJ1-1; D gene unclear. The CDR3 runs to 15 residues. Germline CDR1 is SGHDT and CDR2 is YYEEEE. V was trimmed by 3 bases and J by 0 bases, leaving 12 bases between them.